Listed below are T cell receptor beta chains from one sample, sequenced in a study of response to subunit inactivated influenza vaccine. One entry per CDR3 protein, called by TCRdb with MiXCR from the RT-PCR reads. The data show under 750,000 distinct CDR3 sequences, roughly 10% seen once. Sequenced material: PBMCs from blood, taken on the day of vaccination. These receptors were collected from a middle-aged man who received an inactivated influenza vaccine. Both conserved end residues are part of each CDR3. The D gene is left open where the match is weak. Part of the rows lack a size; the others show once, few, many or a class for expanded clones.

clone_size j_call d_call v_call cdr3_nt cdr3_aa
. TRBJ1-6 TRBD1 TRBV10-3 TGTGCCATCGGACAGGGGGTTGGATCCCTCCACTTT CAIGQGVGSLHF
many TRBJ2-1 TRBD2 TRBV15 TGTGCCACCAGCAGGACTAGCGGGAGGGTGGCCAATGAGCAGTTCTTC CATSRTSGRVANEQFF
. TRBJ2-7 TRBD2 TRBV6-1 TGTGCCAGCAGACTGGGACTAGCGGAAGCCTACGAGCAGTACTTC CASRLGLAEAYEQYF
few TRBJ2-1 TRBD2 TRBV18 TGTGCCAGCTCACCAACGTGGGAGGGTTACAATGAGCAGTTCTTC CASSPTWEGYNEQFF
many TRBJ2-1 . TRBV7-2 TGTGCCAGCAGCTATCCCCTCTTGCGGCACAATGAGCAGTTCTTC CASSYPLLRHNEQFF
. TRBJ2-7 TRBD1 TRBV29-1 TGCAGCGTTGACCGGACAGGGGGAAACGAGCAGCACTTC CSVDRTGGNEQHF
many TRBJ2-3 . TRBV3-1 TGTGCCAGCAGCCAAGTCACATCCCTTGATACGCAGTATTTT CASSQVTSLDTQYF
many TRBJ2-3 . TRBV7-2 TGTGCCAGCAGCTTAGTTATTGGAGGGGCAGATACGCAGTATTTT CASSLVIGGADTQYF
. TRBJ2-7 . TRBV4-2 TGTGCCAGCAGCCAAGCGGGGATAGGGGCCCACGAGCAGTACTTC CASSQAGIGAHEQYF
many TRBJ2-7 . TRBV29-1 TGCAGCGTTGTTGTATTTTCCTACGAGCAGTACTTC CSVVVFSYEQYF
. TRBJ1-2 . TRBV12-3/TRBV12-4 TGTGCCAGCAGGCCCGGACGGGACCATGGCTACACCTTC CASRPGRDHGYTF
. TRBJ2-1 TRBD2 TRBV9 TGTGCCAGCAGCCCCCGAACTAGCGGGAGAACGAATGAGCAGTTCTTC CASSPRTSGRTNEQFF
few TRBJ1-5 TRBD1 TRBV6-1 TGTGCCAGCAGGGATGGACAGGGAAGTTTCCAGCCCCAGCATTTT CASRDGQGSFQPQHF
many TRBJ2-7 . TRBV12-3/TRBV12-4 TGTGCCAGCACCATGACAGCTCCCTTTTACGAGCAGTACTTC CASTMTAPFYEQYF
. TRBJ2-5 . TRBV5-1 TGCGCCAGGAGCTTCTCCTCACCGATGGGGACCCAGTACTTC CARSFSSPMGTQYF
few TRBJ2-1 TRBD2 TRBV3-1 TGTGCCAGCAGCGACCTAGCGGGGAACAATGAGCAGTTCTTC CASSDLAGNNEQFF
. TRBJ1-6 . TRBV5-6 TGTGCCAGCAGCTTGGGCGTCGGGACACGTAATTCACCCCTCCACTTT CASSLGVGTRNSPLHF
few TRBJ1-6 TRBD1 TRBV27 TGTGCCAGCAGTTTCGACAGGGGACAAAGCTCCTATAATTCACCCCTCCACTTT CASSFDRGQSSYNSPLHF
many TRBJ1-1 . TRBV12-3/TRBV12-4 TGTGCCAGCAGTCCAAGGACAACCATGAACACTGAAGCTTTCTTT CASSPRTTMNTEAFF
. TRBJ2-7 TRBD1 TRBV20-1 TGCAGTGCTGGGGACAGGGACTACGAGCAGTACTTC CSAGDRDYEQYF
. TRBJ2-5 . TRBV7-9 TGTGCCAGCAGCCCAAGAGGCGTCCGAGAAACCCAGTACTTC CASSPRGVRETQYF
. TRBJ1-2 . TRBV29-1 TGCAGCGTTGCAACTGGGATGGCGGACTATGGCTACACCTTC CSVATGMADYGYTF
few TRBJ1-1 . TRBV4-3 TGCGCCAGCAGCCAAGATATCCGGGCACTCCGGACTGAAGCTTTCTTT CASSQDIRALRTEAFF
few TRBJ1-6 TRBD1 TRBV30 TGTGCCTGGAGTCAGGACAGGGGGGGATCACCCCTCCACTTT CAWSQDRGGSPLHF
. TRBJ2-7 . TRBV15 TGTGCCACCAGCAGAGATTCCCTGGGGGACTGGAACGAGCAGTACTTC CATSRDSLGDWNEQYF
many TRBJ2-3 . TRBV10-3 TGTGCCATCAGTGATAAGCATAGCACAGATACGCAGTATTTT CAISDKHSTDTQYF
. TRBJ1-4 . TRBV4-2 TGTGCCAGCAGCCAAGATCGTCGGGCGAATGAAAAACTGTTTTTT CASSQDRRANEKLFF
. TRBJ2-3 . TRBV20-1 TGCAGTGCTCCCGGGACACTGGGGGATACGCAGTATTTT CSAPGTLGDTQYF
few TRBJ2-3 . TRBV5-6 TGTGCCAGCAGCTCCGGGCCCGGACAAAGCACAGATACGCAGTATTTT CASSSGPGQSTDTQYF
few TRBJ1-2 . TRBV12-3/TRBV12-4 TGTGCCAGCAGTTCTCTCGAGGATTTCCCCTATGGCTACACCTTC CASSSLEDFPYGYTF
. TRBJ2-7 . TRBV7-2 TGTGCCAGCAGCAGCCTGGTCGGGGAGATCTACGAGCAGTACTTC CASSSLVGEIYEQYF
few TRBJ2-1 . TRBV5-1 TGCGCCAGCAGCTTGAACTGGCCGCTCAATGAGCAGTTCTTC CASSLNWPLNEQFF
. TRBJ1-5 . TRBV7-2 TGTGCCAGCAGCGTACAGGGAGATCAGCCCCAGCATTTT CASSVQGDQPQHF
. TRBJ2-4 . TRBV7-8 TGTGCCAGCAGCTTTACGTTCCCGGCGGAAAACATTCAGTACTTC CASSFTFPAENIQYF
once TRBJ2-3 . TRBV2 TGTGCCAGCAGTGTAAGGGGGGCACCAGATACGCAGTATTTT CASSVRGAPDTQYF
many TRBJ2-1 TRBD2 TRBV12-3/TRBV12-4 TGTGCCAGCAGCCTACCTAGCGGGAACAATGAGCAGTTCTTC CASSLPSGNNEQFF
. TRBJ2-5 TRBD2 TRBV4-2 TGTGCCAGCAGCCGATTACTAGCGGGGAACCAAGAGACCCAGTACTTC CASSRLLAGNQETQYF
. TRBJ1-6 . TRBV4-2 TGTGCCAGCAGCCAGGGGCAGGAAAATTCACCCCTCCACTTT CASSQGQENSPLHF
. TRBJ2-7 TRBD2 TRBV12-3/TRBV12-4 TGTGCCAGCAGTTTCGGGGGGAGAGGGGATCTAGCCGAGCAGTACTTC CASSFGGRGDLAEQYF
few TRBJ2-2 . TRBV7-2 TGTGCCAGCAGCTTAATCATTACCGGGGAGCTGTTTTTT CASSLIITGELFF
. TRBJ2-7 . TRBV6-1 TGTGCCAACTCCCGCGGAGGTAGGGACCACGAGCAGTACTTC CANSRGGRDHEQYF
. TRBJ2-1 . TRBV27 TGTGCCAGCAGACACATGGGGGGAAGTGAGCAGTTCTTC CASRHMGGSEQFF
. TRBJ2-1 . TRBV7-2 TGTGCCAGCAGCTTTCGGAGATCCTACAATGAGCAGTTCTTC CASSFRRSYNEQFF
. TRBJ2-1 . TRBV9 TGTGCCAGCAGCGGGGAGGGGGACTCAATCTACAATGAGCAGTTCTTC CASSGEGDSIYNEQFF
. TRBJ2-7 . TRBV19 TGTGCCAGTAGTATTGAGTACTCCTACGAGCAGTACTTC CASSIEYSYEQYF
many TRBJ2-3 TRBD2 TRBV12-3/TRBV12-4 TGTGCCAGCAGTCCTGGGACTAGCGGGATCAGCACAGATACGCAGTATTTT CASSPGTSGISTDTQYF
few TRBJ1-5 . TRBV27 TGTGCCAGCAGCCACGGCCCTAGTCAGCCCCAGCATTTT CASSHGPSQPQHF
once TRBJ2-3 TRBD2 TRBV12-3/TRBV12-4 TGTGCCAGCAGTGGTGGGACTAGCGGGTTTACAGATACGCAGTATTTT CASSGGTSGFTDTQYF
. TRBJ2-5 . TRBV20-1 TGCAGTGCTAGAGACGGGACCTCGCTGGGAGAGACCCAGTACTTC CSARDGTSLGETQYF
. TRBJ2-5 TRBD2 TRBV6-2/TRBV6-3 TGTGCCAGCAGCAAAACTCTAGCGGGAGTTGAGACCCAGTACTTC CASSKTLAGVETQYF
. TRBJ2-7 TRBD1 TRBV20-1 TGCAGTGCTAGAGATAGGAAGGGACAGCCAACCTACGAGCAGTACTTC CSARDRKGQPTYEQYF
. TRBJ1-5 TRBD1 TRBV3-1 TGTGCCAGCAGCCAAGGCAGGACAGGGGGTCGCCCCCAGCATTTT CASSQGRTGGRPQHF
. TRBJ2-7 . TRBV20-1 TGCAGTGCTAGCGTCCCTCCGTTCGAGCAGTACTTC CSASVPPFEQYF
few TRBJ2-2 . TRBV7-2 TGTGCCAGCAGGCCGGTGTGGAGCACCGGGGAGCTGTTTTTT CASRPVWSTGELFF
few TRBJ2-3 TRBD2 TRBV20-1 TGCAGTGCTAGTAGGGTAGCGGGGGGGTTCGATACGCAGTATTTT CSASRVAGGFDTQYF
. TRBJ1-1 TRBD1 TRBV7-3 TGTGCCAGCAGCCTACAGGGGCGGGGAGGCACTGAAGCTTTCTTT CASSLQGRGGTEAFF
many TRBJ2-2 . TRBV20-1 TGCAGTGGATATGTGGGCACCGGGGAGCTGTTTTTT CSGYVGTGELFF
many TRBJ2-5 . TRBV12-3/TRBV12-4 TGTGCCAGCACCCGAACAGGGAGGGAGACCCAGTACTTC CASTRTGRETQYF
few TRBJ2-5 TRBD1 TRBV5-1 TGCGCCAGCAGCCAACGGACAGGGGGCCAAGAGACCCAGTACTTC CASSQRTGGQETQYF